These 13 T cell receptor beta chains originate from one sample sequenced in a study of T-cell reconstitution after alpha-beta-depleted transplantation in children. Preparation of the TCRbeta library was carried out with unique molecular identifiers. From the PCR reads, TCRdb called clonotypes with MiXCR, one entry per CDR3 protein. This table has some 830,000 distinct CDR3 sequences, around 15% appearing once. The source was PBMCs, mostly from graft donor cells, collected 360 days after TCRalphabeta/CD19-depleted stem cell transplant. All receptors come from a male patient between 5 and 17 years old who had a stem cell transplant for acute lymphoblastic leukemia, so the T cells may come from the graft donor.

For this clonotype: This likely comes from a read error, as the CDR3 has no conserved phenylalanine or tryptophan at its end. No DNA is shown, since the ends of the CDR3 on it are uncertain; the CDR3 is the one TCRdb lists. V usage is TRBV30 and J usage is TRBJ1-2. The CDR3 numbers 10 amino acids, ends counted. CDR1 and CDR2 from the germline V gene are GTSNPN and SVGIG (reference sequence). CDR3 region: CAWSVQLLTS.

This clonotype was recorded a few times. V gene TRBV11-3 combines with J gene TRBJ2-2; D is uncertain. V was clipped by 1 base and J by 8 bases, with 11 bases between them. The CDR3 length is 14 residues. Per germline, CDR1 SGHNT and CDR2 YENEEA. The CDR3, as DNA: TGTGCCAGCAGCTTAGTTCCCCCACTGGGGGAGCTGTTTTTT. This sequence encodes CASSLVPPLGELFF.

This clonotype was counted only a few times. V gene TRBV12-3 or TRBV12-4 combines with J gene TRBJ2-1, with a tentative D call TRBD2 (5 bases). Trimming removed 7 bases from V and 5 bases from J, with 18 bases in between. The length of the CDR3 is 15 residues. The CDR3 DNA follows: TGTGCCAGCACCTTGGGGTATAGCGACAACAATGAGCAGTTCTTC. It specifies CASTLGYSDNNEQFF.

This clonotype turned up a few times. J is TRBJ2-5 and V is TRBV7-9; no clear D. The CDR3 totals 10 residues. Germline CDR1 reads SEHNR; CDR2 reads FQNEAQ (reference sequence). Trimming took off 4 bases at V and 9 bases at J, with 6 bases between the two ends. The CDR3 here is CASSSGAQYF. DNA of the CDR3: TGTGCCAGCAGCTCGGGCGCCCAGTACTTC.

This clonotype was counted between two and nine times. V usage is TRBV5-1 and J usage is TRBJ1-3, with 7 bases that match TRBD1. Per germline, CDR1 SGHRS and CDR2 YFSETQ. V shed 0 bases, J shed 7 bases, and the junction held 7 bases outside the gene matches. The CDR3 is 15 residues long. The CDR3 loop is CASSLAGTVSNTIYF. For the CDR3, the DNA is TGCGCCAGCAGCTTGGCGGGGACAGTATCTAACACCATATATTTT.

This clonotype occurred a few times. The J gene is TRBJ2-7, the V gene TRBV29-1; 10 nucleotides match TRBD2. This CDR3 contains 14 residues. The trim removed 6 bases at V and 3 bases at J, leaving 8 bases unmatched. In germline, CDR1 is SQVTM, CDR2 ANQGSEA. CDR3 region: CSVSKRLAGYEQYF. The CDR3 nucleotides are TGCAGCGTCTCAAAGCGACTAGCGGGCTACGAGCAGTACTTC.

This clonotype was seen more than once but under ten times. The chain uses TRBV7-2 and TRBJ2-3, with D perhaps matching TRBD1 or TRBD2 (6 bases each). The CDR3 loop spans 17 amino acids. Germline V gene lookup returns CDR1 SGHTA and CDR2 FQGNSA. The V end lost 7 bases, the J end lost 1 base, and 21 bases lay between the germline ends. CDR3: CASITGCCWGGTDTQYF. CDR3 coding DNA: TGTGCCAGCATCACAGGGTGCTGCTGGGGGGGCACAGATACGCAGTATTTT.

This clonotype showed up many times. V gene TRBV7-9 combines with J gene TRBJ2-3, with 11 bases fitting TRBD2. The germline gives CDR1 SEHNR, CDR2 FQNEAQ (reference sequence). With 5 bases clipped from V and 6 bases from J, the junction kept 7 bases outside the gene matches. This CDR3 has 15 amino acids. This chain's CDR3 is CASSTTSGRTDTQYF. In DNA, the CDR3 is TGTGCCAGCAGCACAACTAGCGGGAGAACTGATACGCAGTATTTT. The full variable domain, completed using reference TRBV7-9 and TRBJ2-3, is DTGVSQNPRHKITKRGQNVTFRCDPISEHNRLYWYRQTLGQGPEFLTYFQNEAQLEKSRLLSDRFSAERPKGSFSTLEIQRTEQGDSAMYLCASSTTSGRTDTQYFGPGTRLTVL.

The DNA of the CDR3 is TGCGCCAGCAGCCTAACAGGGACTTTCTACGAGCAGTACTTC. It encodes CASSLTGTFYEQYF. This sequence joins TRBV4-1 and TRBJ2-7; D may be TRBD1 or TRBD2 (6 bases each). CDR1 and CDR2 (germline): MGHRA, YSYEKL. CDR3 length: 14 residues. Trimming stripped 4 bases from V and 3 bases from J, with 13 bases between.

This clonotype was detected only a few times. CDR3: CASSQDRAAQPQHF. Written as DNA, the CDR3 is TGCGCCAGCAGCCAAGATCGGGCCGCGCAGCCCCAGCATTTT. The chain uses TRBV4-1 and TRBJ1-5, with D unresolved. This CDR3 is 14 amino acids long. Germline CDR1 and CDR2: MGHRA and YSYEKL. Trimming left V 0 bases short and J 7 bases short, with 10 bases between.

The rearrangement links TRBV29-1 to TRBJ2-5; no clear D. This CDR3 contains 13 residues. V lost 2 bases and J 8 bases, leaving 15 bases between the germline ends. Germline CDR1 SQVTM, CDR2 ANQGSEA. In DNA, the CDR3 is TGCAGCGTTGAAAGCGCTAGTGTCAGTACCCAGTACTTC. Residues: CSVESASVSTQYF.

This sequence joins TRBV5-1 and TRBJ2-1, with 7 nucleotides matching TRBD2. Looked up from germline, CDR1 is SGHRS and CDR2 is YFSETQ. The CDR3 runs 16 residues. Trimming cost V 1 base and J 3 bases; bases outside gene matches: 7. As DNA, the CDR3 is TGCGCCAGCAGCTTGCCGGCGGGAGAGTTCTACAATGAGCAGTTCTTC. Translation: CASSLPAGEFYNEQFF.

This clonotype appeared many times. The chain recombines TRBV21-1 with TRBJ2-7; the D call of TRBD2 is as the table states it, not checked on the DNA. TRBV21-1 is a documented pseudogene. This CDR3 region has 19 residues. In nucleotides, the CDR3 is TGTGCCAGCAGCAAAGTGCCCAGGACTCATTCCTGCTTCTCCTACGAGCAGTACTTC. Protein sequence: CASSKVPRTHSCFSYEQYF.